These 27 T cell receptor beta chains were sequenced from one sample in a study of cytomegalovirus exposure and HLA in healthy donors. PCR was performed using 60 Vbeta and 13 Jbeta primers. The protocol was immunoSEQ multiplex PCR, while the TCRdb copy is restricted to in-frame clones and leaves out a portion. The sample has around 130,000 clones; more than 70% are singletons. The sample was PBMCs. These receptors all stem from a woman aged 60-75 years in good health and CMV-seronegative.

Concerning this clone: An end of the junction differs from the germline gene, which may be a read error. V is TRBV7-9 and J is TRBJ2-5, with 13 positions matching TRBD2. Germline CDR1 SEHNR, CDR2 FQNEAQ (reference sequence). The CDR3 totals 15 residues. The CDR3 region is CSSSLAALAGGTVDF. The CDR3 bases are TGTTCCAGCAGCTTAGCAGCACTAGCGGGGGGGACTGTGGACTTC.

V usage is TRBV9 and J usage is TRBJ2-3; 8 nucleotides align to TRBD2. The junction had 5 bases not matched to a gene; V was cut back by 5 bases and J by 0 bases. The CDR3 loop spans 15 amino acids. Germline lookup yields CDR1 SGDLS and CDR2 YYNGEE. CDR3 coding DNA: TGTGCCAGCAGTGCCATAGCGGGGAGCACAGATACGCAGTATTTT. It is translated as CASSAIAGSTDTQYF.

This clone was seen a handful of times. The chain combines TRBV4-1 with TRBJ1-1; D not certain. This CDR3 spans 15 amino acids. Trimming stripped 5 bases from V and 1 base from J, with 14 bases between. Germline-derived CDR1 and CDR2 are MGHRA and YSYEKL. CDR3 nucleotide sequence: TGCGCCAGCAGCTCAGCGAGCGGGGAGAACACTGAAGCTTTCTTT. This gives the protein CASSSASGENTEAFF.

This chain connects TRBV19 to TRBJ1-1; D is perhaps TRBD1 (5 bases). The germline V gene encodes CDR1 LNHDA and CDR2 SQIVND (reference sequence). CDR3 length: 15 residues. V lost 3 bases and J lost 4, with 15 bases in between. This chain's CDR3 is CASSMQGVTITEAFF. As DNA, the CDR3 is TGTGCCAGTAGTATGCAGGGCGTTACTATCACTGAAGCTTTCTTT. The variable domain in full, completed from reference TRBV19 and TRBJ1-1, reads DGGITQSPKYLFRKEGQNVTLSCEQNLNHDAMYWYRQDPGQGLRLIYYSQIVNDFQKGDIAEGYSVSREKKESFPLTVTSAQKNPTAFYLCASSMQGVTITEAFFGQGTRLTVV.

The rearrangement links TRBV2 to TRBJ1-2; maybe TRBD1 (6 bases). Germline-derived CDR1 and CDR2 are SNHLY and FYNNEI. Trimming stripped 5 bases from V and 5 bases from J, with 12 bases between. There are 13 residues in the CDR3. The CDR3 spells CASSLTGSYGYTF. In DNA, the CDR3 is TGTGCCAGCAGTTTGACAGGTTCATATGGCTACACCTTC. The full variable domain, its missing parts supplied by reference TRBV2 and TRBJ1-2, is EPEVTQTPSHQVTQMGQEVILRCVPISNHLYFYWYRQILGQKVEFLVSFYNNEISEKSEIFDDQFSVERPDGSNFTLKIRSTKLEDSAMYFCASSLTGSYGYTFGSGTRLTVV.

The genes are TRBV28 and TRBJ1-1; the D is unclear. The germline V gene has CDR1 MDHEN and CDR2 SYDVKM. The V and J ends lost 4 bases and 1 base respectively, with 16 bases between them. This CDR3 has 16 residues. The CDR3, as DNA: TGTGCCAGCAGTTCCACCGGGATGTGGGGGAACACTGAAGCTTTCTTT. Translating it yields CASSSTGMWGNTEAFF.

This clone was detected only a few times. The V gene is TRBV5-1, the J gene TRBJ2-5; 8 positions match TRBD2. V lost 6 bases, J lost 2 bases, and 9 bases stayed unmatched. This CDR3 is built from 15 residues. Germline CDR1 reads SGHRS; CDR2 reads YFSETQ. The chain's CDR3 is CASKRGTSGQETQYF. For the CDR3, the DNA is TGCGCCAGCAAACGCGGGACTAGTGGGCAAGAGACCCAGTACTTC.

This chain connects TRBV19 to TRBJ1-1, with 8 bases matching TRBD1. The CDR3 sequence is 13 residues long. Germline CDR1 LNHDA, CDR2 SQIVND (reference sequence). The trim removed 7 bases at V and 1 base at J, leaving 2 bases unmatched. The CDR3: CASKDRENTEAFF. The CDR3 nucleotides read TGTGCCAGTAAGGACAGGGAGAACACTGAAGCTTTCTTT.

The chain recombines TRBV5-1 with TRBJ1-1; the match to TRBD1 covers 8 bases. V dropped 0 bases and J dropped 6; count of bases not matched to a gene: 13. The CDR3 totals 17 residues. The germline V gene has CDR1 SGHRS and CDR2 YFSETQ. CDR3 protein: CASSLEPTSRGQAEAFF. CDR3 DNA: TGCGCCAGCAGCTTGGAACCTACGTCCAGGGGGCAAGCTGAAGCTTTCTTT.

V gene TRBV4-1 combines with J gene TRBJ2-7; possible D gene TRBD2, 6 bases. CDR3 length equals 15 residues. V was trimmed by 0 bases and J by 3 bases, leaving 12 bases between them. Germline lookup yields CDR1 MGHRA and CDR2 YSYEKL. CDR3 amino acids: CASSQDTPSVYEQYF. CDR3 bases: TGCGCCAGCAGCCAAGATACGCCTAGCGTCTACGAGCAGTACTTC.

This rearrangement joins TRBV7-8 to TRBJ2-5; D call uncertain. Trimming shortened V by 5 bases and J by 2 bases, and 9 bases separated the two germline ends. Germline assignment: CDR1 SGHVS and CDR2 FQNEAQ. This CDR3 comprises 13 residues. CDR3 bases: TGTGCCAGCAGCCCCCCCAGTCAAGAGACCCAGTACTTC. As protein: CASSPPSQETQYF.

The chain carries TRBV7-8 and TRBJ2-2, with a possible D match to TRBD1 (7 bases). The CDR3 totals 16 residues. Germline V CDR1 and CDR2: SGHVS, FQNEAQ. V was shortened by 6 bases and J by 4 bases, with 18 bases between the two germline ends. CDR3 DNA: TGTGCCAGCAGTCCACGGGGGCAGGGGGTCACCGGGGAGCTGTTTTTT. Amino acid sequence: CASSPRGQGVTGELFF.

This clone was counted a few times. The CDR3 bases are TGTGCCAGCAGCACTAGACTTGCCCCCAATGAGCAGTTCTTC. This translates into CASSTRLAPNEQFF. V usage is TRBV7-8 and J usage is TRBJ2-1, with D perhaps matching TRBD2 (5 bases). The V gene's germline CDR1 is SGHVS and CDR2 FQNEAQ. This CDR3 is built from 14 residues. Trimming removed 5 bases at V and 6 bases at J, with 14 bases between.

The chain carries TRBV5-4 and TRBJ2-2; 7 bases line up with TRBD2. The CDR3 covers 17 residues. The trim removed 4 bases at V and 7 bases at J, leaving 16 bases unmatched. Germline V gene lookup returns CDR1 SGHNT and CDR2 YYREEE (reference sequence). In DNA form, the CDR3 reads TGTGCCAGCAGCCCGGGCGGGGGTAGAAGCGTTCTCGGGGAGCTGTTTTTT. Encoded protein: CASSPGGGRSVLGELFF.

The chain recombines TRBV5-1 with TRBJ2-3, with TRBD2 as a possible D gene (7 bases). Germline CDR1 reads SGHRS; CDR2 reads YFSETQ. CDR3 length: 16 amino acids. The V end lost 1 base, the J end lost 0 bases, and 12 bases lay between the germline ends. CDR3 residues: CASSLRRGGSTDTQYF. The DNA for the CDR3 is TGCGCCAGCAGCTTGCGTAGGGGGGGCAGCACAGATACGCAGTATTTT.

V and J are TRBV2 and TRBJ2-1; TRBD2 aligns across 8 bases. V was pared by 5 bases and J by 4 bases, with 4 bases of the junction left unmatched. From germline, CDR1 is SNHLY and CDR2 FYNNEI. This CDR3 region has 14 residues. CDR3 loop: CASSNGGAYNEQFF. DNA for the CDR3: TGTGCCAGCAGTAACGGGGGGGCGTACAATGAGCAGTTCTTC.

In its sample, this clone was seen once. This chain uses TRBV18 with TRBJ2-3; TRBD2 matches at 13 bases. Trimming cost V 4 bases and J 0 bases; bases outside gene matches: 10. Germline CDR1 reads KGHSH; CDR2 reads LQKENI. CDR3 size: 19 residues. The CDR3 DNA reads TGTGCCAGCTCACGCTCGGGACTAGCGGGGAGGACTAGCACAGATACGCAGTATTTT. Amino acid sequence: CASSRSGLAGRTSTDTQYF. Full variable domain (rest looked up from reference TRBV18 and TRBJ2-3): NAGVMQNPRHLVRRRGQEARLRCSPMKGHSHVYWYRQLPEEGLKFMVYLQKENIIDESGMPKERFSAEFPKEGPSILRIQQVVRGDSAAYFCASSRSGLAGRTSTDTQYFGPGTRLTVL.

The V and J genes are TRBV18 and TRBJ1-2, with 12 bases lining up with TRBD1. This CDR3 comprises 14 residues. CDR1 and CDR2 (germline): KGHSH, LQKENI. V dropped 6 bases and J dropped 4; count of bases not matched to a gene: 3. The CDR3 DNA sequence: TGTGCCAGCTCCCCGGGACAGGGGGCCTATGGCTACACCTTC. Protein sequence: CASSPGQGAYGYTF.

The DNA of the CDR3 is TGTGCCAGCAGTTTACTGGACACCGCGCGAAACAATTCACCCCTCCACTTT. Its protein is CASSLLDTARNNSPLHF. The rearrangement links TRBV28 to TRBJ1-6, with D perhaps TRBD1 (5 bases). CDR1 and CDR2 from the germline V gene are MDHEN and SYDVKM. This CDR3 has 17 amino acids. Trimming removed 2 bases from V and 7 bases from J, with 18 bases in between.

The CDR3 DNA sequence: TGTGCCAGCAGACGACAGGGAGGTTCACCCCTCCACTTT. Its translation: CASRRQGGSPLHF. The V and J genes are TRBV28 and TRBJ1-6; 7 bases map to TRBD1. Losses at the gene ends were 6 bases for V and 9 bases for J; bases not matched to a gene: 5. Per the germline V gene, CDR1 is MDHEN and CDR2 is SYDVKM. The CDR3 covers 13 residues.

The J gene is TRBJ2-1, the V gene TRBV4-2; 11 bases are shared with TRBD2. V trimming: 1 base; J trimming: 4 bases; junction bases outside the gene matches: 3. CDR3 size: 16 residues. The germline gives CDR1 LGHNA, CDR2 YNFKEQ. The CDR3 spells CASSQAGTSGYNEQFF. The CDR3 DNA follows: TGTGCCAGCAGCCAAGCGGGGACTAGCGGATACAATGAGCAGTTCTTC.

This chain joins TRBV5-1 and TRBJ2-1, with TRBD2 matching 11 bases. V trimming: 4 bases; J trimming: 4 bases; junction bases outside the gene matches: 10. From germline, CDR1 is SGHRS and CDR2 YFSETQ. This CDR3 is 17 amino acids long. The CDR3 protein is CASSGRTSGFLYNEQFF. Written as DNA, the CDR3 is TGCGCCAGCAGCGGCAGGACTAGCGGGTTCCTATACAATGAGCAGTTCTTC.

The chain combines TRBV7-3 with TRBJ2-3; 15 positions match TRBD2. CDR3 length: 18 residues. The germline V gene has CDR1 SGHTA and CDR2 FQGTGA. J lost 1 base, V lost 5 bases, and 7 bases had no gene match. Here the CDR3 DNA reads TGTGCCAGCAGCCCGAAGGGACTAGCGGGAGGCCGCACAGATACGCAGTATTTT. Protein product: CASSPKGLAGGRTDTQYF.

The chain combines TRBV11-2 with TRBJ2-3; 11 nucleotides agree with TRBD2. V lost 6 bases and J lost 2; bases outside the gene matches: 10. The CDR3 sequence is 17 residues long. Germline V gene sequence: CDR1 SGHAT, CDR2 FQNNGV. CDR3: CASSSRTSGHYTDTQYF. CDR3 DNA: TGTGCCAGCAGTTCCCGGACTAGCGGGCACTACACAGATACGCAGTATTTT.

DNA of the CDR3: TGCGCCAGCAGCTTGGCGCAGGGGAGCTCCTATAATTCACCCCTCCACTTT. Translating gives CASSLAQGSSYNSPLHF. V is TRBV5-1 and J is TRBJ1-6; D is perhaps TRBD1 (6 bases). This CDR3 comprises 17 residues. Germline CDR1 reads SGHRS; CDR2 reads YFSETQ. V lost 0 bases to trimming and J lost 0 bases, with 10 bases between them.

The chain couples TRBV19 to TRBJ1-3, with no clear D. Germline V gene data show CDR1 as LNHDA and CDR2 as SQIVND (reference sequence). The length of the CDR3 is 16 residues. Trimming pared 3 bases from V and 0 bases from J, leaving 12 bases between. The CDR3 loop reads CASSIPRGSSGNTIYF. The CDR3 DNA reads TGTGCCAGTAGTATCCCGCGAGGGAGCTCTGGAAACACCATATATTTT.

The rearrangement uses TRBV7-9 and TRBJ2-7; 9 bases align to TRBD2. Germline lookup yields CDR1 SEHNR and CDR2 FQNEAQ (reference sequence). After removal of 5 bases from V and 6 bases from J, the junction contained 14 bases not matched to a gene. The CDR3 loop spans 16 amino acids. The CDR3 nucleotides read TGTGCCAGCAGCGGAATGACTAGCGGAAACCCTATCGAGCAGTACTTC. Translating gives CASSGMTSGNPIEQYF.